The T cell receptor (beta chain) under discussion was sequenced for a study of response to subunit inactivated influenza vaccine. The CDR3 is 16 residues long. J gave up 5 bases and V 3 bases, and 13 bases lay outside the gene matches. Germline-derived CDR1 and CDR2 are DFQATT and SNEGSKA (reference sequence). TCRdb ran MiXCR on the RT-PCR reads and lists one entry per CDR3 protein. The repertoire has more than 400,000 distinct CDR3 sequences, 6.5% to 8% of them found once; the top ten carry about 12%. This clonotype appeared many times. Its antigen is unknown. The study, taken as a whole, reports: The authors suggested that few new T cells are recruited per seasonal influenza vaccination.

The sequences come from PBMCs from blood, collected around 25 months after vaccination. The sequence derives from a man between 50 and 75 years old who received an inactivated influenza vaccine. The J gene is TRBJ2-7, the V gene TRBV20-1, with 10 bases matching TRBD1. The CDR3, as DNA: TGCAGTGCTAGGACATTACCCGGGACAGGGGCCCACGAGCAGTACTTC. Residues: CSARTLPGTGAHEQYF.